These T cell receptor beta chains were read from a single sample in a study of blood T cell repertoires in COVID-19. The data were produced by immunoSEQ multiplex PCR, yet TCRdb's version contains in-frame clones alone and is incomplete. Here the sample spans 150,000 to 160,000 clones, approximately 90% being singletons. The sample comprised peripheral blood. Every receptor here comes from a woman in her seventies with acute or convalescent COVID-19. CDR3s include the opening cysteine and the closing phenylalanine or tryptophan. The D gene is left open where the match is weak. Expanded clones get a size class; other rows say once, few or many, or leave the size out.

D gene: NA; J gene: TRBJ1-6; clone size: NA; V gene: TRBV13; CDR3 protein: CASSLGRNNNSPLHF; CDR3 DNA: TGTGCCAGCAGCTTGGGCAGGAATAATAATTCACCCCTCCACTTT
D gene: TRBD2; J gene: TRBJ2-1; clone size: NA; V gene: TRBV27; CDR3 protein: CASSLFGLARDEQFF; CDR3 DNA: TGTGCCAGCAGTTTATTTGGACTAGCGCGTGATGAGCAGTTCTTC
D gene: NA; J gene: TRBJ1-1; clone size: NA; V gene: TRBV12-3/TRBV12-4; CDR3 protein: CASSLGGNTEAFF; CDR3 DNA: TGTGCCAGCAGTTTAGGAGGGAACACTGAAGCTTTCTTT
D gene: NA; J gene: TRBJ1-3; clone size: NA; V gene: TRBV25-1; CDR3 protein: CASSESGKTPGNTIYF; CDR3 DNA: TGTGCCAGCAGTGAATCCGGGAAAACGCCTGGAAACACCATATATTTT
D gene: NA; J gene: TRBJ2-1; clone size: NA; V gene: TRBV5-5; CDR3 protein: CASSSEGVGEQFF; CDR3 DNA: TGTGCCAGCAGCTCCGAAGGGGTCGGTGAGCAGTTCTTC
D gene: NA; J gene: TRBJ1-5; clone size: NA; V gene: TRBV19; CDR3 protein: CASSITRRGLSNQPQHF; CDR3 DNA: TGTGCCAGTAGTATAACGCGTAGAGGGCTTAGCAATCAGCCCCAGCATTTT
D gene: NA; J gene: TRBJ1-1; clone size: once; V gene: TRBV27; CDR3 protein: CASSLQGLMNTEAFF; CDR3 DNA: TGTGCCAGCAGTTTACAGGGCCTCATGAACACTGAAGCTTTCTTT
D gene: NA; J gene: TRBJ2-7; clone size: NA; V gene: TRBV6-5; CDR3 protein: CASSREGGGEQYF; CDR3 DNA: TGTGCCAGCAGCCGCGAGGGGGGGGGCGAGCAGTACTTC
D gene: TRBD1; J gene: TRBJ2-7; clone size: NA; V gene: TRBV27; CDR3 protein: CASSRTGGISYEQYF; CDR3 DNA: TGTGCCAGCAGCCGGACAGGGGGCATTTCCTACGAGCAGTACTTC
D gene: TRBD1; J gene: TRBJ2-7; clone size: NA; V gene: TRBV18; CDR3 protein: CASSPGGTGHEQYF; CDR3 DNA: TGTGCCAGCTCACCAGGTGGGACAGGGCACGAGCAGTACTTC
D gene: NA; J gene: TRBJ1-1; clone size: NA; V gene: TRBV3-1/TRBV3-2; CDR3 protein: CASSKTEFTEAFF; CDR3 DNA: TGTGCCAGCAGCAAAACAGAGTTCACTGAAGCTTTCTTT
D gene: TRBD1; J gene: TRBJ1-4; clone size: NA; V gene: TRBV5-1; CDR3 protein: CASSGTANEKLFF; CDR3 DNA: TGCGCCAGCAGCGGGACAGCTAATGAAAAACTGTTTTTT
D gene: TRBD2; J gene: TRBJ2-3; clone size: NA; V gene: TRBV7-7; CDR3 protein: CASSSTSGATDTQYF; CDR3 DNA: TGTGCTAGCAGCTCCACTAGCGGGGCCACAGATACGCAGTATTTT
D gene: NA; J gene: TRBJ1-2; clone size: NA; V gene: TRBV6-5; CDR3 protein: CASTQTGSRGYTF; CDR3 DNA: TGTGCCAGCACCCAGACGGGGAGTCGTGGCTACACCTTC
D gene: NA; J gene: TRBJ1-5; clone size: NA; V gene: TRBV19; CDR3 protein: CASSIPLLFQPQHF; CDR3 DNA: TGTGCCAGTAGTATTCCATTACTATTTCAGCCCCAGCATTTT
D gene: TRBD1; J gene: TRBJ1-4; clone size: NA; V gene: TRBV5-1; CDR3 protein: CASSVNRGDGEKLFF; CDR3 DNA: TGCGCCAGCAGCGTAAACAGGGGCGACGGTGAAAAACTGTTTTTT
D gene: TRBD1; J gene: TRBJ2-1; clone size: NA; V gene: TRBV16; CDR3 protein: CASSRQGSIYNEQFF; CDR3 DNA: TGTGCCAGCAGCCGACAGGGGTCCATCTACAATGAGCAGTTCTTC
D gene: NA; J gene: TRBJ2-2; clone size: NA; V gene: TRBV18; CDR3 protein: CASSPQVTGELFF; CDR3 DNA: TGTGCCAGCTCACCCCAGGTTACCGGGGAGCTGTTTTTT
D gene: NA; J gene: TRBJ1-2; clone size: NA; V gene: TRBV18; CDR3 protein: CASSPPGVYGYTF; CDR3 DNA: TGTGCCAGCTCACCACCGGGCGTCTATGGCTACACCTTC
D gene: TRBD1; J gene: TRBJ1-1; clone size: NA; V gene: TRBV4-3; CDR3 protein: CASSQSRGTEPDEAFF; CDR3 DNA: TGCGCCAGCAGCCAATCCAGAGGGACAGAGCCAGATGAAGCTTTCTTT
D gene: NA; J gene: TRBJ1-2; clone size: once; V gene: TRBV3-1/TRBV3-2; CDR3 protein: CASSPLPGTNYGYTF; CDR3 DNA: TGTGCCAGCAGCCCCCTGCCCGGGACTAACTATGGCTACACCTTC
D gene: TRBD1; J gene: TRBJ2-2; clone size: NA; V gene: TRBV7-2; CDR3 protein: CASSPTDRVTGELFF; CDR3 DNA: TGTGCCAGCAGCCCCACGGACAGGGTGACCGGGGAGCTGTTTTTT
D gene: NA; J gene: TRBJ1-1; clone size: NA; V gene: TRBV10-2; CDR3 protein: CASSTGKNTEAFF; CDR3 DNA: TGCGCCAGCAGCACAGGGAAGAACACTGAAGCTTTCTTT
D gene: NA; J gene: TRBJ1-4; clone size: NA; V gene: TRBV9; CDR3 protein: CASSVTGSNEKLFF; CDR3 DNA: TGTGCCAGCAGCGTTACAGGGTCAAATGAAAAACTGTTTTTT
D gene: TRBD1; J gene: TRBJ2-7; clone size: NA; V gene: TRBV30; CDR3 protein: CAWGQGGYEQYF; CDR3 DNA: TGTGCGTGGGGACAGGGAGGGTACGAGCAGTACTTC
D gene: NA; J gene: TRBJ2-3; clone size: once; V gene: TRBV27; CDR3 protein: CASRRLLSTDTQYF; CDR3 DNA: TGTGCCAGCAGAAGACTACTGAGCACAGATACGCAGTATTTT
D gene: NA; J gene: TRBJ1-3; clone size: once; V gene: TRBV5-1; CDR3 protein: CASSFQGSSGNTIYF; CDR3 DNA: TGCGCCAGCAGCTTTCAGGGAAGCTCTGGAAACACCATATATTTT
D gene: NA; J gene: TRBJ2-5; clone size: NA; V gene: TRBV27; CDR3 protein: CASSPLQGLQETQYF; CDR3 DNA: TGTGCCAGCAGTCCCCTACAAGGACTCCAAGAGACCCAGTACTTC
D gene: TRBD1; J gene: TRBJ2-7; clone size: NA; V gene: TRBV19; CDR3 protein: CASSKTGGPWYEQYF; CDR3 DNA: TGTGCCAGTAGTAAAACAGGGGGCCCTTGGTACGAGCAGTACTTC
D gene: TRBD1; J gene: TRBJ1-3; clone size: NA; V gene: TRBV7-9; CDR3 protein: CASSLTTGAGNTIYF; CDR3 DNA: TGTGCCAGCAGCTTAACTACAGGGGCCGGAAACACCATATATTTT
D gene: NA; J gene: TRBJ1-1; clone size: NA; V gene: TRBV18; CDR3 protein: CASSPPLTENTEAFF; CDR3 DNA: TGTGCCAGCTCACCACCGCTGACAGAGAACACTGAAGCTTTCTTT
D gene: TRBD2; J gene: TRBJ2-5; clone size: NA; V gene: TRBV11-2; CDR3 protein: CASSPQRGGGQETQYF; CDR3 DNA: TGTGCCAGCAGCCCCCAGCGGGGTGGGGGCCAAGAGACCCAGTACTTC
D gene: TRBD2; J gene: TRBJ2-1; clone size: NA; V gene: TRBV15; CDR3 protein: CATSRAWTSEIGNEQFF; CDR3 DNA: TGTGCCACCAGCAGAGCGTGGACTAGCGAAATTGGGAATGAGCAGTTCTTC
D gene: TRBD1; J gene: TRBJ2-7; clone size: NA; V gene: TRBV11-2; CDR3 protein: CASSLEGQGARRYEQYF; CDR3 DNA: TGTGCCAGCAGCTTAGAGGGACAGGGGGCGAGAAGGTACGAGCAGTACTTC
D gene: TRBD1; J gene: TRBJ1-6; clone size: NA; V gene: TRBV5-5; CDR3 protein: CASSYPGLDRANSPLHF; CDR3 DNA: TGTGCCAGCAGCTACCCAGGATTGGACAGGGCCAATTCACCCCTCCACTTT
D gene: TRBD2; J gene: TRBJ2-5; clone size: NA; V gene: TRBV5-1; CDR3 protein: CASRGLAGVETQYF; CDR3 DNA: TGCGCCAGCAGGGGACTAGCGGGGGTTGAGACCCAGTACTTC
D gene: NA; J gene: TRBJ2-7; clone size: NA; V gene: TRBV5-1; CDR3 protein: CASSTGPGYEQYF; CDR3 DNA: TGCGCCAGCAGCACGGGTCCGGGCTACGAGCAGTACTTC
D gene: NA; J gene: TRBJ1-4; clone size: NA; V gene: TRBV21-1; CDR3 protein: CASSKVHQGATNEKLFF; CDR3 DNA: TGTGCCAGCAGCAAAGTCCATCAGGGGGCAACTAATGAAAAACTGTTTTTT
D gene: NA; J gene: TRBJ1-2; clone size: NA; V gene: TRBV30; CDR3 protein: CAWSVQGLPLGGYTF; CDR3 DNA: TGTGCCTGGAGTGTTCAGGGACTCCCCCTGGGCGGCTACACCTTC
D gene: TRBD1; J gene: TRBJ2-6; clone size: NA; V gene: TRBV5-1; CDR3 protein: CASSPRDRGTGANVLTF; CDR3 DNA: TGCGCCAGCAGCCCCCGGGACAGGGGGACTGGGGCCAACGTCCTGACTTTC
D gene: NA; J gene: TRBJ2-1; clone size: NA; V gene: TRBV9; CDR3 protein: CASSAGPGGPYNEQFF; CDR3 DNA: TGTGCCAGCAGCGCCGGCCCAGGGGGGCCCTACAATGAGCAGTTCTTC
D gene: TRBD1; J gene: TRBJ1-4; clone size: NA; V gene: TRBV15; CDR3 protein: CATSRGTPGQGDEKLFF; CDR3 DNA: TGTGCCACCAGCAGAGGTACTCCGGGACAGGGGGATGAAAAACTGTTTTTT
D gene: NA; J gene: TRBJ2-1; clone size: NA; V gene: TRBV2; CDR3 protein: CASFEGVYNEQFF; CDR3 DNA: TGTGCCAGTTTCGAGGGGGTGTACAATGAGCAGTTCTTC
D gene: TRBD1; J gene: TRBJ1-2; clone size: NA; V gene: TRBV29-1; CDR3 protein: CSGAVGTGGAGGYTF; CDR3 DNA: TGCAGCGGAGCGGTAGGGACAGGGGGCGCAGGTGGCTACACCTTC
D gene: NA; J gene: TRBJ1-2; clone size: NA; V gene: TRBV6-5; CDR3 protein: CASSPRGAANYGYTF; CDR3 DNA: TGTGCCAGCAGTCCCCGGGGGGCGGCTAACTATGGCTACACCTTC
D gene: NA; J gene: TRBJ1-4; clone size: NA; V gene: TRBV7-9; CDR3 protein: CASSSYSGSNEKLFF; CDR3 DNA: TGTGCCAGCAGCTCGTACAGCGGATCAAATGAAAAACTGTTTTTT
D gene: TRBD2; J gene: TRBJ2-4; clone size: NA; V gene: TRBV7-2; CDR3 protein: CASSLGYLAGGMDIQYF; CDR3 DNA: TGTGCCAGCAGCTTAGGGTACCTAGCGGGGGGGATGGACATTCAGTACTTC
D gene: NA; J gene: TRBJ1-1; clone size: NA; V gene: TRBV5-1; CDR3 protein: CASSLRQGMTEAFF; CDR3 DNA: TGCGCCAGCAGCTTGAGGCAGGGAATGACTGAAGCTTTCTTT
D gene: TRBD1; J gene: TRBJ2-6; clone size: NA; V gene: TRBV2; CDR3 protein: CASSPEGDSSGANVLTF; CDR3 DNA: TGTGCCAGCAGTCCTGAGGGGGACAGCTCTGGGGCCAACGTCCTGACTTTC
D gene: TRBD1; J gene: TRBJ1-6; clone size: NA; V gene: TRBV4-3; CDR3 protein: CASSQDFGTGDFSPLHF; CDR3 DNA: TGCGCCAGCAGCCAAGATTTCGGGACAGGAGATTTTTCACCCCTCCACTTT
D gene: NA; J gene: TRBJ1-5; clone size: NA; V gene: TRBV28; CDR3 protein: CASPSGLQPQHF; CDR3 DNA: TGTGCCAGCCCCTCAGGGCTTCAGCCCCAGCATTTT
D gene: NA; J gene: TRBJ1-2; clone size: NA; V gene: TRBV14; CDR3 protein: CASSQGQVHYTF; CDR3 DNA: TGTGCCAGCAGCCAAGGGCAGGTCCACTACACCTTC
D gene: TRBD2; J gene: TRBJ2-1; clone size: NA; V gene: TRBV5-1; CDR3 protein: CASSQGLAVSNEQFF; CDR3 DNA: TGCGCCAGCAGCCAGGGACTAGCGGTATCCAATGAGCAGTTCTTC
D gene: TRBD1; J gene: TRBJ1-5; clone size: NA; V gene: TRBV3-1/TRBV3-2; CDR3 protein: CASSQGTGVNQPQHF; CDR3 DNA: TGTGCCAGCAGCCAGGGTACAGGGGTCAATCAGCCCCAGCATTTT
D gene: NA; J gene: TRBJ1-5; clone size: NA; V gene: TRBV5-5; CDR3 protein: CASSLDAGAYSNQPQHF; CDR3 DNA: TGTGCCAGCAGCTTGGATGCAGGCGCTTATAGCAATCAGCCCCAGCATTTT
D gene: TRBD2; J gene: TRBJ2-3; clone size: once; V gene: TRBV25-1; CDR3 protein: CASSPSGGVKQYF; CDR3 DNA: TGTGCCAGCAGTCCTAGCGGGGGGGTTAAGCAGTATTTT
D gene: TRBD2; J gene: TRBJ2-1; clone size: NA; V gene: TRBV2; CDR3 protein: CASSPHGTSGGNEQFF; CDR3 DNA: TGTGCCAGCAGTCCCCACGGGACTAGCGGGGGGAATGAGCAGTTCTTC
D gene: TRBD1; J gene: TRBJ1-1; clone size: NA; V gene: TRBV6-2/TRBV6-3; CDR3 protein: CASSYRTGRRNTEAFF; CDR3 DNA: TGTGCCAGCAGTTACCGGACAGGAAGAAGAAACACTGAAGCTTTCTTT